Given below is one T cell receptor (beta chain) in context. Enrolled during active infection, Seattle patients were then followed longitudinally. This CDR3 is 15 amino acids long. Germline CDR1 reads SGHDN; CDR2 reads FVKESK. V gave up 0 bases and J gave up 0 bases, with 8 bases separating them. The sample is drawn from a study of blood T cell repertoires in COVID-19. About the research overall: The samples span acute and convalescent COVID-19 from the United States, Italy and Spain. Nucleic acid was either cDNA or gDNA, and it came from T cells, B-cell-depleted T cells, or PBMCs.

Original processing notes: Using reference gene primer amplification, nucleated cell counts were estimated. Here immunoSEQ multiplex PCR was the method, and the copy in TCRdb shows in-frame clones only, minus some. That table furnishes V, J and clone size, whereas the DNA furnished D and trimming. The sample includes 140,000 to 150,000 clones, approximately 85% seen only once; the top ten take about 8%. The TCR originated in a woman in her sixties with COVID-19, enrolled during active disease. The rearrangement links TRBV14 to TRBJ1-1, with D possibly matching TRBD1 (6 bases). The sequencing sample was made of peripheral blood. The CDR3 reads CASSQDDRLNTEAFF. The CDR3 nucleotides read TGTGCCAGCAGCCAAGACGACAGGCTGAACACTGAAGCTTTCTTT.